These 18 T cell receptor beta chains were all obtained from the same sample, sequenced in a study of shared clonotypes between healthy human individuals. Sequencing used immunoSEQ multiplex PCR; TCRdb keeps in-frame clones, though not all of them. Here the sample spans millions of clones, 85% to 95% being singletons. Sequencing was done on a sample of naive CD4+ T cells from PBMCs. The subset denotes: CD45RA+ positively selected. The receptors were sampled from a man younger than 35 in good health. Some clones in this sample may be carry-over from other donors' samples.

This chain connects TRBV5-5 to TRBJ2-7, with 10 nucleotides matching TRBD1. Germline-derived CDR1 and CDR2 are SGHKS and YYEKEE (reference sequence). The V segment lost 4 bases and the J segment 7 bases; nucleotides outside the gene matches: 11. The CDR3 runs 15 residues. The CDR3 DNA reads TGTGCCAGCAGCCCACGGGGACAGGGGACAGGGGAGCAGTACTTC. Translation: CASSPRGQGTGEQYF. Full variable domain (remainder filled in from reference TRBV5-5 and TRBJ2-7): DAGVTQSPTHLIKTRGQQVTLRCSPISGHKSVSWYQQVLGQGPQFIFQYYEKEERGRGNFPDRFSARQFPNYSSELNVNALLLGDSALYLCASSPRGQGTGEQYFGPGTRLTVT.

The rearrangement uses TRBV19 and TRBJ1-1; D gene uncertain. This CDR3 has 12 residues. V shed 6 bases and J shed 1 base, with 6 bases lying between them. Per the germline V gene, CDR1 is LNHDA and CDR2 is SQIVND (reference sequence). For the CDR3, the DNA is TGTGCCAGTAGAAGGCAGAACACTGAAGCTTTCTTT. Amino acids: CASRRQNTEAFF.

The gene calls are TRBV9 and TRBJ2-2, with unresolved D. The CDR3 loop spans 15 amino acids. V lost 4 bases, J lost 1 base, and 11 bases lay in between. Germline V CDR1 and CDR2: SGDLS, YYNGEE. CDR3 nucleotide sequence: TGTGCCAGCAGCTCCCTGACGGGGAACACCGGGGAGCTGTTTTTT. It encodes CASSSLTGNTGELFF.

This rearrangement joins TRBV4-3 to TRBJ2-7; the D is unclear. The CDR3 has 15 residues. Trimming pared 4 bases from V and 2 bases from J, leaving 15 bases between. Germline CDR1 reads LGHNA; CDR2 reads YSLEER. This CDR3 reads CASSRGWQQTYEQYF. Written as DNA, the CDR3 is TGCGCCAGCAGCCGCGGATGGCAGCAAACCTACGAGCAGTACTTC.

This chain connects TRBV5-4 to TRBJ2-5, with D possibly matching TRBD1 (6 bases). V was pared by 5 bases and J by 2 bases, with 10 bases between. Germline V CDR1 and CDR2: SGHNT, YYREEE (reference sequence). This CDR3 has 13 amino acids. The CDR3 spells CASRRGQQETQYF. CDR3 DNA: TGTGCCAGCAGACGCGGACAGCAAGAGACCCAGTACTTC. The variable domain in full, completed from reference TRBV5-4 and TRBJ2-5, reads ETGVTQSPTHLIKTRGQQVTLRCSSQSGHNTVSWYQQALGQGPQFIFQYYREEENGRGNFPPRFSGLQFPNYSSELNVNALELDDSALYLCASRRGQQETQYFGPGTRLLVL.

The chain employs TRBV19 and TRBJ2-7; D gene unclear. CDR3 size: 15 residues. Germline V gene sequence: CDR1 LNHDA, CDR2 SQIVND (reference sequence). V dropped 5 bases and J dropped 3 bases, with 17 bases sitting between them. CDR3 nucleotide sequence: TGTGCCAGTAGTTCGCCCAGGACGGCCTTCTACGAGCAGTACTTC. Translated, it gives CASSSPRTAFYEQYF.

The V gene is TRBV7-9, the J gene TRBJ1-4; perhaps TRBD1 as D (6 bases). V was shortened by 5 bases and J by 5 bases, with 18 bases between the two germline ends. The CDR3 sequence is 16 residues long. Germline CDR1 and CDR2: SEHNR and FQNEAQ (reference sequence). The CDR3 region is CASSTIGRGKNEKLFF. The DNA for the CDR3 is TGTGCCAGCAGCACGATAGGCAGGGGCAAGAATGAAAAACTGTTTTTT.

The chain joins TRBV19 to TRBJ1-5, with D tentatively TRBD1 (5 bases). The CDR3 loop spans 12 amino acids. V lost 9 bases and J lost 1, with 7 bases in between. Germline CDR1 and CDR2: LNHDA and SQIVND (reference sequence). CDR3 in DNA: TGTGCCAGAGGGGTAAGCAATCAGCCCCAGCATTTT. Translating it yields CARGVSNQPQHF.

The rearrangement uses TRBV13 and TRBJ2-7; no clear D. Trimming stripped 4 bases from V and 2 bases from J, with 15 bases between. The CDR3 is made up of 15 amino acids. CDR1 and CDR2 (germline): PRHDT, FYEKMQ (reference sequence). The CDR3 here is CASSSRGIPAYEQYF. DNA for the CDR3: TGTGCCAGCAGCTCGAGAGGTATTCCAGCCTACGAGCAGTACTTC.

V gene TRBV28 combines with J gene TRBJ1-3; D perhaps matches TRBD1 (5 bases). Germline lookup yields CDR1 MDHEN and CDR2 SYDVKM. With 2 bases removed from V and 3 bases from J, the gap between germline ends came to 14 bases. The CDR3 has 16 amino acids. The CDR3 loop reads CASSLPFRVVGNTIYF. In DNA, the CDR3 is TGTGCCAGCAGTTTACCGTTCAGGGTGGTTGGAAACACCATATATTTT.

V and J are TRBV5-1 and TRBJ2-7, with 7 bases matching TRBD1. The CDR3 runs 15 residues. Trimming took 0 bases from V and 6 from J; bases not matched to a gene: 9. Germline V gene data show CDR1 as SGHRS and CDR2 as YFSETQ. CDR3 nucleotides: TGCGCCAGCAGCTTGGGCACCGGGACAGTGGGCGAGCAGTACTTC. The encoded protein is CASSLGTGTVGEQYF.

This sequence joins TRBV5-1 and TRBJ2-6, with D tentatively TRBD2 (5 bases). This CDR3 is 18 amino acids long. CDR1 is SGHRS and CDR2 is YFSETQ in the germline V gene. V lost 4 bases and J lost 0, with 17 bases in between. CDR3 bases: TGCGCCAGCAGCCCCCTCACGGGGTTCTACTCTGGGGCCAACGTCCTGACTTTC. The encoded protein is CASSPLTGFYSGANVLTF. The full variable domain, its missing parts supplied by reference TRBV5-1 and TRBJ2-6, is KAGVTQTPRYLIKTRGQQVTLSCSPISGHRSVSWYQQTPGQGLQFLFEYFSETQRNKGNFPGRFSGRQFSNSRSEMNVSTLELGDSALYLCASSPLTGFYSGANVLTFGAGSRLTVL.

The CDR3 loop reads CASATSGRNPGELFF. The CDR3, as DNA: TGTGCCAGCGCTACTAGCGGGAGGAATCCCGGGGAGCTGTTTTTT. V and J are TRBV28 and TRBJ2-2; 12 positions match TRBD2. The CDR3 has 15 residues. The J segment lost 6 bases and the V segment lost 8 bases, leaving 7 bases of the junction unmatched. Germline V lookup: CDR1 MDHEN, CDR2 SYDVKM.

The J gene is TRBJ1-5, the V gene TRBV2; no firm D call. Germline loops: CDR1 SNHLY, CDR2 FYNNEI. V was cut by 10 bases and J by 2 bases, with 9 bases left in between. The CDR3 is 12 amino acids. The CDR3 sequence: CAIQEGNQPQHF. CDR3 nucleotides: TGTGCCATCCAAGAAGGCAATCAGCCCCAGCATTTT. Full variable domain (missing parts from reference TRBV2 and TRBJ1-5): EPEVTQTPSHQVTQMGQEVILRCVPISNHLYFYWYRQILGQKVEFLVSFYNNEISEKSEIFDDQFSVERPDGSNFTLKIRSTKLEDSAMYFCAIQEGNQPQHFGDGTRLSIL.

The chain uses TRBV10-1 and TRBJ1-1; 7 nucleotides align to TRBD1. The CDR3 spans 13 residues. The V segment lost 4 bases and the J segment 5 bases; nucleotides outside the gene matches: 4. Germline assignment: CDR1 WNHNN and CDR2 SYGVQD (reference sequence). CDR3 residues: CASSAGRGTEAFF. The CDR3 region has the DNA TGCGCCAGCAGTGCGGGCAGGGGGACTGAAGCTTTCTTT.

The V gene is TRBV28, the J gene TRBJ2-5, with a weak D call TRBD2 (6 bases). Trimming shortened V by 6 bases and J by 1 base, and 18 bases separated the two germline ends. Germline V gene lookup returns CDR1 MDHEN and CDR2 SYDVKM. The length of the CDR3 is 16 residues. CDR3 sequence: CASSPVVAEPQETQYF. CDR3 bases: TGTGCCAGCAGCCCCGTAGTAGCGGAGCCCCAAGAGACCCAGTACTTC.

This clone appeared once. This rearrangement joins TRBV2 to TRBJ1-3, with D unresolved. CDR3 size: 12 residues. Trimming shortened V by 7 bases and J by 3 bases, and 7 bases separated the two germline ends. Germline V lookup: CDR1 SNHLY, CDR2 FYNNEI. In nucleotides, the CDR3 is TGTGCCAGCAACCCTAGTGGAAACACCATATATTTT. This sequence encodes CASNPSGNTIYF. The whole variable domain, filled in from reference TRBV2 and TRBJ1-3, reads EPEVTQTPSHQVTQMGQEVILRCVPISNHLYFYWYRQILGQKVEFLVSFYNNEISEKSEIFDDQFSVERPDGSNFTLKIRSTKLEDSAMYFCASNPSGNTIYFGEGSWLTVV.

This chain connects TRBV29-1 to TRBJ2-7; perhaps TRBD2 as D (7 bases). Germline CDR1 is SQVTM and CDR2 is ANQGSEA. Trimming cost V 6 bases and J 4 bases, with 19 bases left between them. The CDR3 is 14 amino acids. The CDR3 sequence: CSVSGGAGVYEQYF. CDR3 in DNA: TGCAGCGTGTCTGGGGGGGCGGGAGTATACGAGCAGTACTTC.